This TCR delta chain was captured by sequencing in a study of delta chains in infants with herpesvirus infections (dated by TCRdb to 2022 to 2023). About the investigation overall: A Ugandan infant birth cohort was prospectively followed from birth to characterize gammadelta T cell responses to primary cytomegalovirus (CMV) infection. The study searched for a public fetal Vdelta1/Vgamma8 gammadelta TCR clonotype in infants who acquired CMV infection after birth. Infant blood samples fell into approximate age groups of 1.5, 4, 8 and 12 months. gammadelta TCRs were sequenced from PBMC obtained from under 20 CMV-infected infants (one congenitally infected) and eight or nine CMV-uninfected infants for whom sufficient sample was available. Belgian fetal and cord blood gammadelta TCR data that had been published previously were included solely for comparison and were not produced in this cohort.

With respect to this clone: Its antigen target is currently unknown. Given a far larger clone just one base away, this is likely a sequencing read error.

The junction shows trimming of 3 bases on V and 0 bases on J, and the gene matches do not reach 29 bases of it. There are 24 amino acids in the CDR3, from cysteine to phenylalanine inclusive. The retained sequence is limited to the CDR3, 72 bases, with the frame set at the first base. Taken from the germline V gene, the CDR1 and CDR2 loops are TSWWSYY and QGS. Beyond this particular receptor, the publication reports: The public Vdelta1 clonotype appeared in 4 of 18 CMV-infected infants: three infected postnatally before 120 days of age, plus the congenitally infected infant. The public clonotype was detected only at the first time point after infection and was not found in uninfected infants or in infants infected after 120 days. A small sample size and the lack of race- or environment-matched controls were noted by the authors, because CMV is acquired by nearly all Ugandans before adulthood. Public-clonotype frequency among Vdelta1 cells appeared to correlate inversely with age at infection and decayed rapidly, seemingly not persisting beyond approximately eight weeks. In CMV-uninfected infants, the public clonotype might still exist at levels below the detection limit.

Infants were enrolled after their mothers, pregnant women receiving prenatal care in Kampala, Uganda, were recruited, and documentation of maternal HIV status was required. Home visits to families took place weekly, and collection of infant clinical information, oral swabs and peripheral blood began at 6 weeks of age and was repeated every 4 months after that. After blood was collected in heparin tubes, PBMC were isolated using Ficoll-Paque density gradient centrifugation and then cryopreserved. Library preparation was by RT-PCR. To generate TCR cDNA, RNA from PBMC was reverse transcribed using SuperScript II together with primers specific for the gamma chain and the delta chain. The cDNA was purified with AMPure XP beads, then amplified and indexed with Illumina adapters using the Nextera XT Index Kit. gammadelta TCR libraries were sequenced on an Illumina MiSeq with a V2 300-cycle kit. As for the authors' bioinformatics: Using MiXCR v2.1.12, CDR3 sequences were assembled, and reads were mapped onto D, J and V genes obtained from GenBank. VDJtools v1.2.1 was used to perform repertoire analyses of the CDR3 clonotypes. Via CATT, TCRdb reprocessed the public reads, and rows with identical DNA were then joined. For this entry, the V and J calls and clone size follow TCRdb and not the study's own pipeline. Counted in this sample were 550 to 800 delta-chain clones; 50% to 70% of them appeared once. The top ten hold around 30% of the sample.

The chain employs TRDV1 and TRDJ1; TRDD3 fits 9 bases in the junction. The source was peripheral blood, collected at time point 4 of longitudinal follow-up. The clonotype originates from a human donor who was a Ugandan infant, either HIV-exposed or HIV-unexposed (not recorded which). The nucleotide sequence reads as follows: TGTGCTCTTGGGGACCTTTGGGTCGTCTTCCTCCGGCCAGGGGGGGATACACACACCGATAAACTCATCTTT. This sequence encodes CALGDLWVVFLRPGGDTHTDKLIF.